Ten or more counts support the clone carrying this TCR beta chain. No antigen is known for it. This specimen belongs to a study of T cell repertoires in cytomegalovirus infection. The study, taken as a whole, reports: CMV-specific TCR beta clonotypes restricted by HLA-C dominated the ex vivo response.

TCRdb called the reads again in MiXCR, with one record for every CDR3 protein. The table lists almost 550,000 distinct CDR3 sequences, more than 15% of them singletons. Trimming pared 5 bases from V and 7 bases from J, leaving 9 bases between. This CDR3 comprises 12 residues. The J gene is TRBJ2-4, the V gene TRBV12-3 or TRBV12-4; unclear D gene. This receptor was identified in a human donor in good health (CMV status not recorded). Some clones in this sample may be carry-over from other donors' samples. The sample comprised CD8+ T cells from PBMCs. CDR3 nucleotides: TGTGCCAGCAGTGACCTCGCCAACATTCAGTACTTC. Translated: CASSDLANIQYF.